The 14 T cell receptor beta chains below all came from one sample that was sequenced in a study of blood T cell repertoires in COVID-19. Clones were read by immunoSEQ multiplex PCR, and TCRdb kept only the in-frame ones, dropping some. The data hold about 130,000 clones, with roughly 86% observed a single time. Sequenced material: peripheral blood. The source of these receptors is a woman aged 50 to 60 who had recovered from COVID-19.

The chain carries TRBV29-1 and TRBJ1-2, with D possibly TRBD1 on 5 matching bases. The V gene lost 6 bases and the J gene lost 0 bases, with 14 bases spanning the gap. CDR1 and CDR2 (germline): SQVTM, ANQGSEA. CDR3 length equals 14 residues. The CDR3 DNA is TGCAGCGTCGCGTACAGGCTCTCTAACTATGGCTACACCTTC. This codes for CSVAYRLSNYGYTF.

CDR3 sequence: CASSLQEGDRSFYGYTF. CDR3 sequence (DNA): TGCGCCAGCAGCCTGCAGGAAGGGGACAGATCCTTCTATGGCTACACCTTC. The chain joins TRBV4-1 to TRBJ1-2, with 7 positions matching TRBD1. CDR3 size: 17 residues. In germline, CDR1 is MGHRA, CDR2 YSYEKL. The V and J ends lost 4 bases and 4 bases, in that order; junction bases with no gene match: 15.

The chain is built from TRBV5-1 and TRBJ1-4; 9 nucleotides line up with TRBD1. V shed 2 bases and J 5 bases; nucleotides not matched to a gene: 1. The CDR3 runs to 14 residues. Per the germline V gene, CDR1 is SGHRS and CDR2 is YFSETQ. CDR3 nucleotides: TGCGCCAGCAGCTTAGGGACAGGGAATGAAAAACTGTTTTTT. Protein sequence: CASSLGTGNEKLFF. Filled out from reference TRBV5-1 and TRBJ1-4, the complete variable domain reads KAGVTQTPRYLIKTRGQQVTLSCSPISGHRSVSWYQQTPGQGLQFLFEYFSETQRNKGNFPGRFSGRQFSNSRSEMNVSTLELGDSALYLCASSLGTGNEKLFFGSGTQLSVL.

This clone was counted a single time. The gene calls are TRBV11-3 and TRBJ1-1, with D unclear. This CDR3 is built from 14 residues. Germline CDR1 SGHNT, CDR2 YENEEA. V lost 3 bases and J lost 0, with 8 bases in between. The CDR3 region is CASSLVSMNTEAFF. The CDR3 coding sequence is TGTGCCAGCAGCTTGGTCAGTATGAACACTGAAGCTTTCTTT.

The gene calls are TRBV6-6 and TRBJ1-2; D ambiguous. The V gene's germline CDR1 is MNHNY and CDR2 SVGAGI (reference sequence). The CDR3 totals 15 residues. Between the trimmed V and J ends, which lost 0 bases and 0 bases, there was a span of 8 bases. The CDR3 DNA reads TGTGCCAGCAGTTACTCGGCAGTTTCTAACTATGGCTACACCTTC. Protein sequence: CASSYSAVSNYGYTF.

The chain is built from TRBV24-1 and TRBJ2-1, with 12 nucleotides matching TRBD2. V trimming: 7 bases; J trimming: 8 bases; junction bases outside the gene matches: 5. CDR1 and CDR2 (germline): KGHDR, SFDVKD. The CDR3 is made up of 14 amino acids. The CDR3 coding sequence is TGTGCCACCAGCTCGACTAGCGGGGGCCATGAGCAGTTCTTC. Protein sequence: CATSSTSGGHEQFF.

The J gene is TRBJ2-7, the V gene TRBV28, with D possibly TRBD1 on 6 matching bases. The CDR3 sequence is 13 residues long. From germline, CDR1 is MDHEN and CDR2 SYDVKM. V gave up 6 bases and J gave up 0 bases, with 9 bases separating them. CDR3 DNA sequence: TGTGCCAGCAGGGGGGCCCCCTCCTACGAGCAGTACTTC. Encoded protein: CASRGAPSYEQYF. Full variable domain (missing parts from reference TRBV28 and TRBJ2-7): DVKVTQSSRYLVKRTGEKVFLECVQDMDHENMFWYRQDPGLGLRLIYFSYDVKMKEKGDIPEGYSVSREKKERFSLILESASTNQTSMYLCASRGAPSYEQYFGPGTRLTVT.

The chain has TRBV7-9 and TRBJ2-5, with D tentatively TRBD1 (7 bases). The CDR3 is 14 amino acids. The ends were cut back, 5 bases at V and 3 bases at J, with 13 bases in the middle. Germline V lookup: CDR1 SEHNR, CDR2 FQNEAQ (reference sequence). DNA of the CDR3: TGTGCCAGCAGCCGCGGGACAGTGAAAGAGACCCAGTACTTC. Translating it yields CASSRGTVKETQYF.

In this sample, this clone turned up a few times. The CDR3 DNA is TGTGCCAGCTCCATGAACAGGCGACAAGAGACCCAGTACTTC. It specifies CASSMNRRQETQYF. The chain combines TRBV18 with TRBJ2-5, with a possible D match to TRBD1 (5 bases). Trimming shortened V by 6 bases and J by 2 bases, and 13 bases separated the two germline ends. CDR3 length: 14 amino acids. Germline assignment: CDR1 KGHSH and CDR2 LQKENI.

The rearrangement uses TRBV10-3 and TRBJ2-5, with 14 bases matching TRBD2. The CDR3 runs 16 residues. The germline V gene has CDR1 ENHRY and CDR2 SYGVKD. J lost 5 bases, V lost 6 bases, and 8 bases had no gene match. CDR3 coding DNA: TGTGCCATCAGCCGACTAGCGGGAGGGCCGGAGGAGACCCAGTACTTC. It codes for CAISRLAGGPEETQYF.

The chain couples TRBV4-2 to TRBJ1-4, with TRBD1 matching over 9 bases. Germline V gives CDR1 LGHNA, CDR2 YNFKEQ. CDR3 size: 18 residues. V gave up 5 bases and J gave up 2 bases; unmatched junction bases: 12. The CDR3, as DNA: TGTGCCAGCAGCAAAGTCCGGACAGGGGAAAGGACTAATGAAAAACTGTTTTTT. It encodes CASSKVRTGERTNEKLFF.

The J gene is TRBJ2-3, the V gene TRBV6-5; 9 positions agree with TRBD2. The germline CDR1 and CDR2 sequences are MNHEY and SVGAGI. J gave up 4 bases and V 0 bases, and 5 bases lay outside the gene matches. The length of the CDR3 is 16 residues. The CDR3 loop reads CASSYSFRGGADTQYF. The CDR3 DNA reads TGTGCCAGCAGTTACTCGTTTCGCGGGGGGGCAGATACGCAGTATTTT.

V usage is TRBV6-6 and J usage is TRBJ1-1; D is unresolved. Per the germline V gene, CDR1 is MNHNY and CDR2 is SVGAGI (reference sequence). The V and J ends lost 6 bases and 6 bases respectively, with 14 bases between them. CDR3 size: 13 residues. The CDR3 coding sequence is TGTGCCAGCAGCCTCGGGTCTTTTGCTGAAGCTTTCTTT. Translated, it gives CASSLGSFAEAFF.

The rearrangement uses TRBV24-1 and TRBJ2-3, with 11 positions matching TRBD2. This CDR3 comprises 17 residues. After removal of 4 bases from V and 4 bases from J, the junction contained 9 bases not matched to a gene. Per germline, CDR1 KGHDR and CDR2 SFDVKD. The CDR3 spells CATSDPTSGASSDTQYF. The CDR3 nucleotides are TGTGCCACCAGTGACCCGACTAGCGGGGCCTCTTCAGATACGCAGTATTTT.